This T cell receptor beta chain was captured in a study of response to subunit inactivated influenza vaccine. One entry per CDR3 protein results from TCRdb running MiXCR on the RT-PCR reads. The data hold around 490,000 distinct CDR3 sequences, with less than 10% observed a single time. This clonotype was seen ten or more times. V lost 2 bases and J lost 3; bases outside the gene matches: 4. This CDR3 region has 14 residues. Germline V gene data show CDR1 as SGHRS and CDR2 as YFSETQ. The sequence came from a man aged 45-69 years who received an inactivated influenza vaccine. The sequencing used PBMCs from blood, collected 23 months after vaccination. This chain links TRBV5-1 with TRBJ2-7; 8 nucleotides align to TRBD2. CDR3 residues: CASSLAGDHYEQYF. The CDR3 DNA reads as TGCGCCAGCAGCTTAGCGGGAGACCACTACGAGCAGTACTTC.